These 3 T cell receptor beta chains originate from one sample sequenced in a study of human T cells and chemical hapten exposure. TCRdb fed the RACE reads into MiXCR, producing one record per CDR3 protein. Counted here are 120,000 or so distinct CDR3 sequences, 11% occurring once; the ten biggest clones make up about 2.4%. The time point is: patch test 3, about 24 weeks after DPC sensitization. The treatment here: therapeutic diphenylcyclopropenone sensitization with weekly scalp DPC. The material was whole blood, obtained in connection with sensitization to the hapten diphenylcyclopropenone (DPC). Receptors were obtained from a woman aged 50 to 60 with alopecia areata. Some clones in this sample may be carry-over from other donors' samples.

This chain connects TRBV10-3 to TRBJ2-3, with TRBD1 matching 9 bases. CDR1 is ENHRY, CDR2 SYGVKD, per germline. The CDR3 has 15 amino acids. V shed 5 bases, J shed 6 bases, and the junction held 9 bases outside the gene matches. In DNA form, the CDR3 reads TGTGCCATCAGTCGGGACAGGGAAAGGTTGGATACGCAGTATTTT. It codes for CAISRDRERLDTQYF.

In its sample, this clonotype was seen a few times. The chain joins TRBV6-2 or TRBV6-3 to TRBJ2-5; TRBD1 aligns across 8 bases. The CDR3 is 14 residues long. The J segment lost 5 bases and the V segment lost 6 bases, leaving 8 bases of the junction unmatched. Per the germline V gene, CDR1 is MNHEY and CDR2 is SVGEGT. The CDR3 DNA sequence: TGTGCCAGCAGCCGCGACAGGGGTGTCGAGACCCAGTACTTC. Translating it yields CASSRDRGVETQYF.

In this sample, this clonotype turned up a few times. The genes are TRBV12-5 and TRBJ1-1; the match to TRBD1 covers 8 bases. Germline trimming cut 1 base from V and 2 bases from J; bases unmatched to any gene: 9. The germline CDR1 and CDR2 sequences are LGHNT and FRNRAP. The CDR3 sequence is 17 residues long. The CDR3 here is CASGLGRGRERNTEAFF. CDR3 coding DNA: TGTGCTAGTGGTTTGGGCAGGGGGCGCGAGCGCAACACTGAAGCTTTCTTT.